The source of this T cell receptor beta chain is a study of T cell changes during pregnancy in multiple sclerosis. The assay was immunoSEQ multiplex PCR, and TCRdb's table has in-frame clones only and misses some. This repertoire shows tens of thousands of clones, approximately 91% found once; its top ten account for roughly 1.5%. Looked up from germline, CDR1 is SGHRS and CDR2 is YFSETQ. Deletions cut 6 bases from V and 0 bases from J, with 10 bases between. The CDR3 loop spans 14 amino acids. The chain combines TRBV5-1 with TRBJ2-1, with D possibly matching TRBD2 (6 bases). This sequence originates from a female donor with multiple sclerosis, enrolled in a pregnancy study. The sequencing used peripheral blood, collected in the third trimester of pregnancy. CDR3 sequence reads: CASTPGGSYNEQFF. CDR3 DNA sequence: TGCGCCAGCACCCCCGGGGGCTCCTACAATGAGCAGTTCTTC.